This TCR beta chain was documented in a study of vaccination effects on CD4 cells after COVID-19. Study-wide context: Either the BNT162b2 or mRNA-1273 vaccine was given to participants in two doses.

The germline V gene has CDR1 SEHNR and CDR2 FQNEAQ (reference sequence). Trimming cost V 5 bases and J 1 base, with 18 bases left between them. This CDR3 is 17 amino acids long. TCRdb's table, derived via immunoSEQ multiplex PCR, lists solely in-frame clones and lacks some. The sample records 74,000 or so clones, approximately 80% being singletons. Using viral peptide pools, the ViraFEST assay grew out antigen-specific CD4+ T cells prior to sequencing. Cultured cells yielded isolated CD4+ T cells after 10 days. Each vaccine recipient was nucleocapsid antibody negative and had no prior SARS-CoV-2 infection. Cultures received IL-2 medium that replaced half the medium on days 3 and 7. In the case of this clone: Its antigen is currently unknown.

Study-level findings and limits: Both infection-induced and vaccine-induced clones contracted markedly at late post-vaccination timepoints.

The chain employs TRBV7-9 and TRBJ2-1, with D tentatively TRBD1 or TRBD2 (5 bases each). This TCR was sampled from a human donor who received a COVID-19 vaccine. The material was CD4+ T cells from PBMCs cultured with SARS-CoV-2 spike peptides, obtained before COVID-19 vaccination. The CDR3 nucleotides read TGTGCCAGCAGCATTTCCACGGGGTCAGGGTCCTACAATGAGCAGTTCTTC. This gives the protein CASSISTGSGSYNEQFF.